One and the same sample provided the 21 T cell receptor beta chains below, sequenced in a study of cytomegalovirus exposure and HLA in healthy donors. PCR used 60 Vbeta primers and 13 Jbeta primers. The repertoire was sequenced with immunoSEQ multiplex PCR; TCRdb's copy has only in-frame clones and lacks some. The sample lists 50,000 or so clones; around three quarters were seen once. The source material was PBMCs. The receptor set was obtained from a man aged 25-45 years in good health and CMV-seronegative.

About this clone: Other nucleotide sequences in the sample specify the same CDR3. J is TRBJ1-1 and V is TRBV2; a weak D match, TRBD1 (6 bases). Germline V lookup: CDR1 SNHLY, CDR2 FYNNEI. The CDR3 is 14 amino acids. The germline V and J ends were trimmed by 8 bases and 0 bases, with 13 bases remaining between them. The CDR3 loop is CASRGQLMNTEAFF. CDR3 in DNA: TGTGCCAGCCGCGGACAGCTTATGAACACTGAAGCTTTCTTT. Using reference TRBV2 and TRBJ1-1 for the parts outside the CDR3, the full variable domain is EPEVTQTPSHQVTQMGQEVILRCVPISNHLYFYWYRQILGQKVEFLVSFYNNEISEKSEIFDDQFSVERPDGSNFTLKIRSTKLEDSAMYFCASRGQLMNTEAFFGQGTRLTVV.

The chain joins TRBV5-1 to TRBJ2-2, with a tentative D call TRBD2 (6 bases). The length of the CDR3 is 16 residues. Per the germline V gene, CDR1 is SGHRS and CDR2 is YFSETQ. V was shortened by 5 bases and J by 4 bases, with 18 bases between the two germline ends. The CDR3 coding sequence is TGCGCCAGCAGAGAAACCGGGACTCAAACCACCGGGGAGCTGTTTTTT. This gives the protein CASRETGTQTTGELFF.

The chain recombines TRBV29-1 with TRBJ2-1; a possible D gene is TRBD1 (5 bases). The CDR3 runs to 11 residues. Trimming removed 3 bases at V and 10 bases at J, with 10 bases between. Per germline, CDR1 SQVTM and CDR2 ANQGSEA. The CDR3: CSVDQGWEQFF. CDR3 sequence (DNA): TGCAGCGTTGACCAGGGATGGGAGCAGTTCTTC.

This chain joins TRBV5-1 and TRBJ2-2; D call uncertain. Between the trimmed V and J ends, which lost 4 bases and 0 bases, there was a span of 4 bases. In germline, CDR1 is SGHRS, CDR2 YFSETQ. This CDR3 is built from 13 residues. The CDR3 DNA reads as TGCGCCAGCAGCCCCGCGAACACCGGGGAGCTGTTTTTT. Its protein product is CASSPANTGELFF.

Regarding this clone: The conserved phenylalanine or tryptophan normally closing the CDR3 is absent here, so this likely arose from a read error. The V and J genes are TRBV5-1 and TRBJ1-1; D may be TRBD1 (6 bases). This CDR3 has 15 residues. Germline V CDR1 and CDR2: SGHRS, YFSETQ. The ends were cut back, 3 bases at V and 4 bases at J, with 16 bases in the middle. The CDR3 spells CASSSGTGIATEAFV. In nucleotides, the CDR3 is TGCGCCAGCAGCTCGGGCACAGGGATCGCCACTGAAGCTTTCGTT.

The rearrangement links TRBV29-1 to TRBJ2-3; D unresolved. There are 14 residues in the CDR3. Germline CDR1 and CDR2: SQVTM and ANQGSEA. Between the trimmed V and J ends, which lost 0 bases and 5 bases, there was a span of 12 bases. CDR3 protein: CSVEDPLGEDTQYF. The CDR3 DNA reads as TGCAGCGTTGAAGATCCGCTCGGTGAAGATACGCAGTATTTT.

This clone was seen only a few times. The gene calls are TRBV5-1 and TRBJ2-7, with 11 bases aligning to TRBD1. CDR1 SGHRS and CDR2 YFSETQ come from the germline V gene. After removal of 4 bases from V and 5 bases from J, the junction contained 14 bases not matched to a gene. This CDR3 spans 17 amino acids. Written as DNA, the CDR3 is TGCGCCAGCAGCATCGCCGGCCCGGGACAGGGGGGCCACGAGCAGTACTTC. Protein product: CASSIAGPGQGGHEQYF.

This chain connects TRBV5-1 to TRBJ2-1; perhaps TRBD2 as D (5 bases). This CDR3 is 13 amino acids long. In germline, CDR1 is SGHRS, CDR2 YFSETQ. V was clipped by 4 bases and J by 3 bases, with 8 bases between them. The CDR3 coding sequence is TGCGCCAGCAGCATCGAGGGCTACAATGAGCAGTTCTTC. It specifies CASSIEGYNEQFF.

The rearrangement links TRBV11-1 to TRBJ2-1, with 10 bases identical to TRBD1. In germline, CDR1 is SGHAT, CDR2 FQDESV (reference sequence). This CDR3 has 15 residues. V lost 6 bases and J lost 6; bases outside the gene matches: 8. The CDR3 DNA follows: TGTGCCAGCAGATCCGGGACAGGGGTGTTCAATGAGCAGTTCTTC. The encoded protein is CASRSGTGVFNEQFF. Together with reference TRBV11-1 and TRBJ2-1, the CDR3 gives the full variable domain: EAEVAQSPRYKITEKSQAVAFWCDPISGHATLYWYRQILGQGPELLVQFQDESVVDDSQLPKDRFSAERLKGVDSTLKIQPAELGDSAMYLCASRSGTGVFNEQFFGPGTRLTVL.

The chain links TRBV7-2 to TRBJ2-6; D is unresolved. Trimming took off 5 bases at V and 0 bases at J, with 5 bases between the two ends. This CDR3 is built from 14 residues. Germline CDR1 reads SGHTA; CDR2 reads FQGNSA. CDR3 DNA: TGTGCCAGCAGCCGTAACTCTGGGGCCAACGTCCTGACTTTC. Translating it yields CASSRNSGANVLTF.

The rearrangement links TRBV5-1 to TRBJ2-7, with 8 positions matching TRBD2. Germline V gene data show CDR1 as SGHRS and CDR2 as YFSETQ. The CDR3 length is 13 residues. V gave up 4 bases and J gave up 6 bases; unmatched junction bases: 6. The CDR3 region has the DNA TGCGCCAGCAGCACTAATGCGGGGGGCGAGCAGTACTTC. Residues: CASSTNAGGEQYF.

The chain links TRBV7-8 to TRBJ2-1; 11 bases line up with TRBD1. Per the germline V gene, CDR1 is SGHVS and CDR2 is FQNEAQ. The CDR3 spans 16 residues. V trimming: 5 bases; J trimming: 9 bases; junction bases outside the gene matches: 12. The CDR3 sequence: CASSPHYGTGGGEQFF. The DNA of the CDR3 is TGTGCCAGCAGCCCTCACTACGGGACAGGGGGAGGTGAGCAGTTCTTC.

This clone has just a few counts. This rearrangement joins TRBV5-4 to TRBJ2-1, with D possibly being TRBD2 (5 bases). The length of the CDR3 is 14 residues. The germline V gene encodes CDR1 SGHNT and CDR2 YYREEE (reference sequence). V was trimmed by 3 bases and J by 3 bases, leaving 10 bases between them. The chain's CDR3 is CASSSSGSYNEQFF. The CDR3 DNA sequence: TGTGCCAGCAGCTCTAGTGGGAGCTACAATGAGCAGTTCTTC.

The chain carries TRBV5-1 and TRBJ2-7; perhaps TRBD1 as D (6 bases). Trimming removed 2 bases from V and 4 bases from J, with 13 bases in between. Germline V lookup: CDR1 SGHRS, CDR2 YFSETQ. This CDR3 contains 14 residues. In DNA, the CDR3 is TGCGCCAGCAGCTTCAGGGGTTATGGATACGAGCAGTACTTC. This gives the protein CASSFRGYGYEQYF.

CDR3 nucleotide sequence: TGTGCCTGGATGAGACAGGGGCTAGACGAGCAGTACTTC. Amino acid sequence: CAWMRQGLDEQYF. This chain links TRBV30 with TRBJ2-5, with 8 bases that match TRBD1. With the DNA end fitting TRBJ2-7 better, the J assignment may be wrong. Looked up from germline, CDR1 is GTSNPN and CDR2 is SVGIG (reference sequence). This CDR3 is built from 13 residues.

This clone was recorded a few times. This chain connects TRBV6-5 to TRBJ2-2, with 7 nucleotides matching TRBD2. This CDR3 comprises 15 residues. V shed 6 bases, J shed 4 bases, and the junction held 8 bases outside the gene matches. Germline V gene lookup returns CDR1 MNHEY and CDR2 SVGAGI. The DNA for the CDR3 is TGTGCCAGCAGCCGACCGGGACTACCCACCGGGGAGCTGTTTTTT. Residues: CASSRPGLPTGELFF.

The rearrangement uses TRBV30 and TRBJ2-2; weak D call: TRBD2 (5 bases). This CDR3 has 14 amino acids. CDR1 and CDR2 from the germline V gene are GTSNPN and SVGIG (reference sequence). Trimming took 4 bases from V and 1 from J, leaving 10 bases between them. CDR3 residues: CAWKRELNTGELFF. The CDR3 region has the DNA TGTGCCTGGAAAAGGGAGTTGAACACCGGGGAGCTGTTTTTT.

The J gene is TRBJ2-7, the V gene TRBV6-5; D may be TRBD2 (5 bases). The germline CDR1 and CDR2 sequences are MNHEY and SVGAGI. This CDR3 is 13 amino acids long. The ends were cut back, 6 bases at V and 0 bases at J, with 9 bases in the middle. The DNA of the CDR3 is TGTGCCAGCAGCACCCGGGGCTCCTACGAGCAGTACTTC. Translated, it gives CASSTRGSYEQYF.

This chain links TRBV11-2 with TRBJ2-1; D is possibly TRBD2 (6 bases). Trimming stripped 5 bases from V and 7 bases from J, with 21 bases between. The CDR3 is made up of 16 amino acids. Germline V gene sequence: CDR1 SGHAT, CDR2 FQNNGV. The CDR3 sequence: CASSLQIDWGRNEQFF. Here the CDR3 DNA reads TGTGCCAGCAGCCTCCAAATCGATTGGGGGAGGAATGAGCAGTTCTTC.

This chain connects TRBV27 to TRBJ2-7, with 9 positions matching TRBD2. This CDR3 spans 13 amino acids. V was clipped by 6 bases and J by 5 bases; unmatched bases: 5. Germline loops: CDR1 MNHEY, CDR2 SMNVEV (reference sequence). DNA of the CDR3: TGTGCCAGCAGGGCGGGAGGGAGGCACGAGCAGTACTTC. Its translation is CASRAGGRHEQYF.

V is TRBV25-1 and J is TRBJ2-7; 10 bases line up with TRBD2. J gave up 2 bases and V 4 bases, and 2 bases lay outside the gene matches. This CDR3 region has 14 residues. Germline CDR1 MGHDK, CDR2 SYGVNS. CDR3 sequence: CASSGTSGAYEQYF. DNA for the CDR3: TGTGCCAGCAGTGGGACTAGCGGTGCCTACGAGCAGTACTTC.